This T cell receptor (beta chain) was identified in a study of T cell responses to AZD1222 COVID-19 vaccine. Some clones are missing from TCRdb's copy, which holds only in-frame ones; the method was immunoSEQ multiplex PCR. The sample carries 85,000 to 95,000 clones, 89% recorded once. Sequencing was performed on peripheral blood, taken 28 days after the second AZD1222 dose. The clonotype comes from an adult who received the AZD1222 COVID-19 vaccine.

The CDR3 here is CASSQGQGDISGNTIYF. DNA for the CDR3: TGTGCCAGCTCACAAGGACAAGGGGATATCTCTGGAAACACCATATATTTT. The gene calls are TRBV18 and TRBJ1-3, with D perhaps TRBD1 (5 bases). The length of the CDR3 is 17 residues. V was shortened by 4 bases and J by 0 bases, with 16 bases between the two germline ends. Germline CDR1 is KGHSH and CDR2 is LQKENI.